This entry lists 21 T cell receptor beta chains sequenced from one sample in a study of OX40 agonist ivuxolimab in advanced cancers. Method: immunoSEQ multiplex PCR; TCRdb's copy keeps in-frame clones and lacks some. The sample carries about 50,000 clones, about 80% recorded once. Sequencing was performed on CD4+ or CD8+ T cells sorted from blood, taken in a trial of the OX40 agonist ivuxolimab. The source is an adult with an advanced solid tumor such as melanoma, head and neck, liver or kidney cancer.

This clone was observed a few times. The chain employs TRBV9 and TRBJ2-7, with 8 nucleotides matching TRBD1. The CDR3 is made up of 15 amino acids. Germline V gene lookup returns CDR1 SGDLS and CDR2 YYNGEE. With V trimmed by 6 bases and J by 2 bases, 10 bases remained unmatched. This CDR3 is CASTPPWGQAYEQYF. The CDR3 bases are TGTGCCAGCACCCCCCCATGGGGACAGGCCTACGAGCAGTACTTC.

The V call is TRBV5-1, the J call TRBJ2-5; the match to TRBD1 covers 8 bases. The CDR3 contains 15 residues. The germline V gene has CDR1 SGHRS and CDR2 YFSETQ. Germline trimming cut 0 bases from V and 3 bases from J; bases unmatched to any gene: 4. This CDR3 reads CASSLARTGKETQYF. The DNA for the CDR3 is TGCGCCAGCAGCTTGGCCCGGACAGGGAAAGAGACCCAGTACTTC.

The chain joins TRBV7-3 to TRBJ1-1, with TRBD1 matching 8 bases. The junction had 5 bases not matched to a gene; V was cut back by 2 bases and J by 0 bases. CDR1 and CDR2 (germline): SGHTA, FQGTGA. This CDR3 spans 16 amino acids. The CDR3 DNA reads TGTGCCAGCAGCTTAGCGGACAGGGAGTTGAACACTGAAGCTTTCTTT. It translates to CASSLADRELNTEAFF.

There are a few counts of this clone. The DNA for the CDR3 is TGTGCCAGCAGCTTCTCGTTTGGAGACACTGAAGCTTTCTTT. Translating gives CASSFSFGDTEAFF. The rearrangement joins TRBV5-5 to TRBJ1-1; D is unclear. Germline V gene sequence: CDR1 SGHKS, CDR2 YYEKEE (reference sequence). The CDR3 loop spans 14 amino acids. Trimming took off 2 bases at V and 3 bases at J, with 11 bases between the two ends.

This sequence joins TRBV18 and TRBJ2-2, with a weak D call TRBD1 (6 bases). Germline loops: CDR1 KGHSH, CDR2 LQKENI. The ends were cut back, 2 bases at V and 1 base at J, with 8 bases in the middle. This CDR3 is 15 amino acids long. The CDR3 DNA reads TGTGCCAGCTCACCAAGGACAGAGAACACCGGGGAGCTGTTTTTT. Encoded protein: CASSPRTENTGELFF.

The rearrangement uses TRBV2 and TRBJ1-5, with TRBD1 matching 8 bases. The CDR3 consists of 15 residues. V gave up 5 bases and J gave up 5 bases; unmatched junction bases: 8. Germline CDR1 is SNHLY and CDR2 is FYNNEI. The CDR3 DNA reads TGTGCCAGCAGTAACAGGGGGAAGGGGGATCAGCCCCAGCATTTT. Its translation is CASSNRGKGDQPQHF.

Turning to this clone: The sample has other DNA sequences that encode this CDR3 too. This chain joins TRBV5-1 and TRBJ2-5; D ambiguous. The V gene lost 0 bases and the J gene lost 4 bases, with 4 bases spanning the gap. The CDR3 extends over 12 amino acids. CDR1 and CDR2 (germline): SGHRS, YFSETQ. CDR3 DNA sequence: TGCGCCAGCAGCTTGGTCGGAGAGACCCAGTACTTC. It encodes CASSLVGETQYF.

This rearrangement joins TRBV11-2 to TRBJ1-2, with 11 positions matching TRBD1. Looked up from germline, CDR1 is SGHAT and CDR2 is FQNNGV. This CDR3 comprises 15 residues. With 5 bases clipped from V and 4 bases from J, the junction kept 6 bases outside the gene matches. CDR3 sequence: CASSLRTGGVYGYTF. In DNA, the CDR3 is TGTGCCAGCAGCCTAAGGACAGGGGGCGTCTATGGCTACACCTTC.

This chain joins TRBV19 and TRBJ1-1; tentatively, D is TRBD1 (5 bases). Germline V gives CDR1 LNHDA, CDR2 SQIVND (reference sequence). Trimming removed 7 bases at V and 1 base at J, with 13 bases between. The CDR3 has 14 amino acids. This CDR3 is CASNVPGANTEAFF. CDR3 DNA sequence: TGTGCCAGTAATGTACCTGGGGCGAACACTGAAGCTTTCTTT.

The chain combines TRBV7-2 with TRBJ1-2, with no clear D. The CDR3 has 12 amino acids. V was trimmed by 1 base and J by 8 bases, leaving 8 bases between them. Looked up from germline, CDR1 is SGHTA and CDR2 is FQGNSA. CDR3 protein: CASSLGGRGYTF. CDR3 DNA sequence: TGTGCCAGCAGCTTAGGAGGGCGAGGCTACACCTTC.

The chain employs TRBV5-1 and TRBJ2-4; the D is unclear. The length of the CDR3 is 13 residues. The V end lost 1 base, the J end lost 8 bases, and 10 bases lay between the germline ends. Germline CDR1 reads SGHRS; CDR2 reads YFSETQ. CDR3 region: CASSLQRRDIQYF. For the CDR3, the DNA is TGCGCCAGCAGCTTGCAAAGAAGGGACATTCAGTACTTC.

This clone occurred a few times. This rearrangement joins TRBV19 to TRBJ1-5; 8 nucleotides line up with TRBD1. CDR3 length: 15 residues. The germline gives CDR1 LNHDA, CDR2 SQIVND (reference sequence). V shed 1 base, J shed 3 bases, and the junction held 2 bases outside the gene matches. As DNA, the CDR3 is TGTGCCAGTAGTATAGGCAGGGGGCCCAATCAGCCCCAGCATTTT. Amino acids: CASSIGRGPNQPQHF.

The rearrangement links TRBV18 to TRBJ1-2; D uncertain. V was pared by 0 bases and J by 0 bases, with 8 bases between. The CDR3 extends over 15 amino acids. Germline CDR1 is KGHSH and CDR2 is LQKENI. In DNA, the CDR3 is TGTGCCAGCTCACCACCGGGAGGGTCTAACTATGGCTACACCTTC. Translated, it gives CASSPPGGSNYGYTF.

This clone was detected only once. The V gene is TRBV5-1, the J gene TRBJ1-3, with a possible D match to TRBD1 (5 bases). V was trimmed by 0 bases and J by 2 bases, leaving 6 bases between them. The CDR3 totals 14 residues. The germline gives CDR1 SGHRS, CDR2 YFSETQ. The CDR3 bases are TGCGCCAGCAGCTTGGAGGGGCCTGGAAACACCATATATTTT. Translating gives CASSLEGPGNTIYF.

The DNA for the CDR3 is TGTGCCAGCAGCTTAATGGCTAGCGGGGGGGAAGAGACCCAGTACTTC. This translates into CASSLMASGGEETQYF. V is TRBV7-6 and J is TRBJ2-5; TRBD2 matches 12 bases. The trim removed 2 bases at V and 3 bases at J, leaving 4 bases unmatched. Per the germline V gene, CDR1 is SGHVS and CDR2 is FNYEAQ. The CDR3 covers 16 residues. The whole variable domain, remainder taken from reference TRBV7-6 and TRBJ2-5, is GAGVSQSPRYKVTKRGQDVALRCDPISGHVSLYWYRQALGQGPEFLTYFNYEAQQDKSGLPNDRFSAERPEGSISTLTIQRTEQRDSAMYRCASSLMASGGEETQYFGPGTRLLVL.

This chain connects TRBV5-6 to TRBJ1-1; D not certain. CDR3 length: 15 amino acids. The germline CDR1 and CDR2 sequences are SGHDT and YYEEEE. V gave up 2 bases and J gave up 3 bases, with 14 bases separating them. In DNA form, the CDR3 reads TGTGCCAGCAGCTTTCGAAGAGTCGGGGACACTGAAGCTTTCTTT. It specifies CASSFRRVGDTEAFF.

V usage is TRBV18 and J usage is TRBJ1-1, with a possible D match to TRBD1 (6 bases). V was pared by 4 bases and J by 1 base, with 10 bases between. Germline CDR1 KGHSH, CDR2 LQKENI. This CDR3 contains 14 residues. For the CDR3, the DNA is TGTGCCAGCTCACGCGGCAGGGGGAACACTGAAGCTTTCTTT. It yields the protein CASSRGRGNTEAFF.

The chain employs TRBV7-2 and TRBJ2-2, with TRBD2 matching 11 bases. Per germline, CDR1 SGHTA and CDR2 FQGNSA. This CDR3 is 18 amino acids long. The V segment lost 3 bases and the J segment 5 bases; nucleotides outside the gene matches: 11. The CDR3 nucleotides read TGTGCCAGCAGCTTTACCGGGACTAGCGGAGGGAGGACCGGGGAGCTGTTTTTT. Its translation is CASSFTGTSGGRTGELFF.

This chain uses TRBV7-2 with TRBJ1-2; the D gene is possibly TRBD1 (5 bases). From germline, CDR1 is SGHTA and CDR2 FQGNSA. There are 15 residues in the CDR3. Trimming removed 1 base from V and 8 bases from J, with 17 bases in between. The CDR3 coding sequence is TGTGCCAGCAGCTTAGTTACGCAGGGCGATCTCGGCTACACCTTC. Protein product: CASSLVTQGDLGYTF.

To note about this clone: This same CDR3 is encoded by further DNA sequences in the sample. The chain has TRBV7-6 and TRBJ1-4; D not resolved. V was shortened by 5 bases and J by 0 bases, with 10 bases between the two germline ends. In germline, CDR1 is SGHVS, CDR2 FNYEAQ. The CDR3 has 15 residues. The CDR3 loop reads CASSPSPATNEKLFF. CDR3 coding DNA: TGTGCCAGCAGCCCCTCGCCCGCAACTAATGAAAAACTGTTTTTT.

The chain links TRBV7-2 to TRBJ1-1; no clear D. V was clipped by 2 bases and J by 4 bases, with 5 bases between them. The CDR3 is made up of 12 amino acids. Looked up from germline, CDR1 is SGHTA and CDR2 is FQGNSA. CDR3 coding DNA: TGTGCCAGCAGCTTATCCCCCACTGAAGCTTTCTTT. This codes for CASSLSPTEAFF.